A selection of T cell receptor beta chains follows, all from one sample in a study of blood T cell repertoires in COVID-19. Assay used: immunoSEQ multiplex PCR; TCRdb lists only in-frame clones, some missing. The sample lists about 150,000 clones, 80% to 90% occurring once. Sequencing was done on a sample of peripheral blood. These receptors were taken from a man between 18 and 29 years old with COVID-19, enrolled during active disease. Both conserved end residues are part of each CDR3. The order of the fields is clone size, D gene, J gene, V gene, CDR3 length, CDR3 DNA, CDR3 protein. The D gene is left open where the match is weak. Clone size, where shown, is once, few, many, or a class for clones that have expanded.

clone_size: NA; d_call: TRBD1; j_call: TRBJ2-7; v_call: TRBV28; cdr3_length: 15; cdr3_nt: TGTGCCAGCAGGAGATCGGGACAGGGGGGTTACGAGCAGTACTTC; cdr3_aa: CASRRSGQGGYEQYF
clone_size: NA; d_call: NA; j_call: TRBJ2-3; v_call: TRBV30; cdr3_length: 12; cdr3_nt: TGTGCCTGGAGTGTGAGTGTACATACGCAGTATTTT; cdr3_aa: CAWSVSVHTQYF
clone_size: NA; d_call: NA; j_call: TRBJ2-2; v_call: TRBV9; cdr3_length: 15; cdr3_nt: TGTGCCAGCAGCGTAGCTTCGGCGAACACCGGGGAGCTGTTTTTT; cdr3_aa: CASSVASANTGELFF
clone_size: once; d_call: NA; j_call: TRBJ1-3; v_call: TRBV7-9; cdr3_length: 15; cdr3_nt: TGTGCCAGCAGCCCTAAATCAGGGACTGGAAACACCATATATTTT; cdr3_aa: CASSPKSGTGNTIYF
clone_size: NA; d_call: NA; j_call: TRBJ1-2; v_call: TRBV28; cdr3_length: 13; cdr3_nt: TGTGCCAGCAGTCTACAGGGAAACTATGGCTACACCTTC; cdr3_aa: CASSLQGNYGYTF
clone_size: NA; d_call: TRBD2; j_call: TRBJ2-5; v_call: TRBV7-6; cdr3_length: 15; cdr3_nt: TGTGCCAGCAGCTTGCTAGCGGGAGATAGAGAGACCCAGTACTTC; cdr3_aa: CASSLLAGDRETQYF
clone_size: NA; d_call: NA; j_call: TRBJ1-6; v_call: TRBV28; cdr3_length: 18; cdr3_nt: TGTGCCAGCAGTTTAGTGTTCGGAGCTCCACCTCGGAATTCACCCCTCCACTTT; cdr3_aa: CASSLVFGAPPRNSPLHF
clone_size: NA; d_call: TRBD1; j_call: TRBJ1-2; v_call: TRBV2; cdr3_length: 14; cdr3_nt: TGTGCCAGCAGCTACAGGACAGGTCGCTATGGCTACACCTTC; cdr3_aa: CASSYRTGRYGYTF
clone_size: NA; d_call: TRBD2; j_call: TRBJ2-7; v_call: TRBV7-2; cdr3_length: 15; cdr3_nt: TGTGCCAGCAGCTTATCACTAGCGACTTCCTACGAGCAGTACTTC; cdr3_aa: CASSLSLATSYEQYF
clone_size: NA; d_call: TRBD1; j_call: TRBJ2-1; v_call: TRBV30; cdr3_length: 13; cdr3_nt: TGTGCCTGGAGCCCGGGACAGACCAATGAGCAGTTCTTC; cdr3_aa: CAWSPGQTNEQFF
clone_size: few; d_call: TRBD2; j_call: TRBJ2-5; v_call: TRBV3-1/TRBV3-2; cdr3_length: 17; cdr3_nt: TGTGCCAGCAGCCAAATAGCGGGAGGCCTCCTCCAAGAGACCCAGTACTTC; cdr3_aa: CASSQIAGGLLQETQYF
clone_size: NA; d_call: NA; j_call: TRBJ1-5; v_call: TRBV27; cdr3_length: 12; cdr3_nt: TGTGCCAGCAGTTTACTGGGCCAGCCCCAGCATTTT; cdr3_aa: CASSLLGQPQHF
clone_size: NA; d_call: NA; j_call: TRBJ2-4; v_call: TRBV4-3; cdr3_length: 16; cdr3_nt: TGCGCCAGCAGCCAGGCTTTGGCTGTAGCCAAAAACATTCAGTACTTC; cdr3_aa: CASSQALAVAKNIQYF
clone_size: NA; d_call: NA; j_call: TRBJ2-2; v_call: TRBV6-1; cdr3_length: 18; cdr3_nt: TGTGCCAGCAGTGGTCGGGAGCGCCCACGCGGGGACACCGGGGAGCTGTTTTTT; cdr3_aa: CASSGRERPRGDTGELFF
clone_size: NA; d_call: TRBD2; j_call: TRBJ2-1; v_call: TRBV6-2/TRBV6-3; cdr3_length: 20; cdr3_nt: TGTGCCAGCAGTTACTCGACGCTAGCGGGAGTAAGGGGCACCTACAATGAGCAGTTCTTC; cdr3_aa: CASSYSTLAGVRGTYNEQFF
clone_size: few; d_call: NA; j_call: TRBJ2-2; v_call: TRBV4-1; cdr3_length: 15; cdr3_nt: TGCGCCAGCAGCCAAGAAGGCGAGGGGGCCGGGGAGCTGTTTTTT; cdr3_aa: CASSQEGEGAGELFF
clone_size: NA; d_call: TRBD2; j_call: TRBJ2-7; v_call: TRBV27; cdr3_length: 14; cdr3_nt: TGTGCCAGTTCCCCGGGGACTAGTGCCCACGAGCAGTACTTC; cdr3_aa: CASSPGTSAHEQYF
clone_size: NA; d_call: NA; j_call: TRBJ2-1; v_call: TRBV7-2; cdr3_length: 13; cdr3_nt: TGTGCCAGCAGGCAAGGGGGTGGCAGGGGTGAGTTCTTC; cdr3_aa: CASRQGGGRGEFF
clone_size: NA; d_call: TRBD1; j_call: TRBJ2-3; v_call: TRBV2; cdr3_length: 15; cdr3_nt: TGTGCCAGCAGTACAGGGGGCGTGGTTTTAGATACGCAGTATTTT; cdr3_aa: CASSTGGVVLDTQYF
clone_size: NA; d_call: NA; j_call: TRBJ2-7; v_call: TRBV10-2; cdr3_length: 13; cdr3_nt: TGCGCCAGCAGCCGGGACTTAACCTACGAGCAGTACTTC; cdr3_aa: CASSRDLTYEQYF
clone_size: few; d_call: NA; j_call: TRBJ2-3; v_call: TRBV7-9; cdr3_length: 13; cdr3_nt: TGTGCCAGCAGCTCGACATCCACAGATACGCAGTATTTT; cdr3_aa: CASSSTSTDTQYF
clone_size: NA; d_call: NA; j_call: TRBJ2-2; v_call: TRBV11-2; cdr3_length: 13; cdr3_nt: TGTGCCAGCAGCTTTCGAGGCACCGGGGAGCTGTTTTTT; cdr3_aa: CASSFRGTGELFF
clone_size: once; d_call: TRBD1; j_call: TRBJ2-3; v_call: TRBV11-2; cdr3_length: 13; cdr3_nt: TGTGCTACCCGGGGACAGTACACAGATACGCAGTATTTT; cdr3_aa: CATRGQYTDTQYF
clone_size: NA; d_call: TRBD1; j_call: TRBJ1-5; v_call: TRBV30; cdr3_length: 15; cdr3_nt: TGTGCCTGGAGTGTACACTCGGGACAGAATCAGCCCCAGCATTTT; cdr3_aa: CAWSVHSGQNQPQHF